This T cell receptor (beta chain) was sequenced in a study of cytotoxic CD8 clonotypes in ibrutinib-treated CLL. Study-wide points: The clonality rise at ibrutinib response reflected private clonotype expansion.

Sequencing used immunoSEQ multiplex PCR; TCRdb keeps in-frame clones, though not all of them. Seen here are some 4,600 clones, roughly 83% observed once, and the top ten hold about 20%. The authors obtained around 2 micrograms of genomic DNA from cryopreserved PBMCs for TCR beta libraries. Remarks on this clone: Its antigen is as yet unknown.

The sequence derives from a human donor with chronic lymphocytic leukemia. Sequenced material: PBMCs, taken before ibrutinib treatment.

For the CDR3, the DNA is TGTGCCAGCAGCGACGCCTACGAGCAGTACTTC. It specifies CASSDAYEQYF. V gene TRBV5-8 combines with J gene TRBJ2-7; D call uncertain. Per germline, CDR1 SGHTS and CDR2 YDEGEE. There are 11 residues in the CDR3. V lost 4 bases and J lost 2, with 4 bases in between.